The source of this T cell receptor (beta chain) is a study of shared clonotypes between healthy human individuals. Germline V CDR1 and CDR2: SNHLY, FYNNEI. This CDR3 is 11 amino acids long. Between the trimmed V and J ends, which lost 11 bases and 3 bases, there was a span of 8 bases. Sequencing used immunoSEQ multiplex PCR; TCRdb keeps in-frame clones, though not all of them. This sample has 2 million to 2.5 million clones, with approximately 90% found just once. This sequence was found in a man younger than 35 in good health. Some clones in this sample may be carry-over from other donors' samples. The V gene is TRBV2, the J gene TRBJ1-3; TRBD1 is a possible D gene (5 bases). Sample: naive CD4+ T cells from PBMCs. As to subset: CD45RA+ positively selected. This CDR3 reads CAGGIGNTIYF. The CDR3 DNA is TGTGCCGGGGGGATTGGAAACACCATATATTTT.